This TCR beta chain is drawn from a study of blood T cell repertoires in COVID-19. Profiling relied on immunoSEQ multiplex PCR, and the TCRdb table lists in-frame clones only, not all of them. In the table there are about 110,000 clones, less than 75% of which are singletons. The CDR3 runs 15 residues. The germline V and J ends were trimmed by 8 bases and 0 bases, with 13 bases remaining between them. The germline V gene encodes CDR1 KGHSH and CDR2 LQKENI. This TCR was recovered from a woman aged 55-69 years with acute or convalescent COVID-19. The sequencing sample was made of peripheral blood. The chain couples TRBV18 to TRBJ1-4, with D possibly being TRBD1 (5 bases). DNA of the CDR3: TGTGCCAGCGTGCGGGGGAGCACAACTAATGAAAAACTGTTTTTT. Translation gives CASVRGSTTNEKLFF.